Below, one TCR beta chain is given with its context. Its antigen is currently not known. No base qualities exist here, and no much larger clone lies one base off it. The sample belongs to a study of radiotherapy plus CTLA-4 blockade in lung cancer (dated by TCRdb to the late 2010s). Notes on the research overall: Objective responses occurred in about 20% of enrolled patients, and roughly 30% achieved disease control. The full study reports these points: After treatment with radiotherapy and ipilimumab, TCR clones that came from tumors expanded in the peripheral blood. Increased serum interferon-beta after radiation, together with early dynamic changes in blood T cell clones, were reported to be the strongest predictors of response.

The study tested focal radiation therapy combined with CTLA-4 blockade (ipilimumab) in patients with chemo-refractory metastatic non-small-cell lung cancer. From the germline V gene (reference sequence), CDR1 is SEHNR and CDR2 is FQNEAQ. At the junction V is shortened by 4 bases and J by 0 bases, with 7 bases in between. Its CDR3 holds 13 amino acids, cysteine through phenylalanine. CDR3 DNA only is kept here, 39 bases in frame from base 1. Libraries were built with the immunoSEQ multiplex PCR assay. TCRdb limited this immuneACCESS table to in-frame rearrangements with V and J called. A share of clones is missing; checked studies link under half to unresolved V genes, and the rest is unexplained. This sample comprises tens of thousands of clones, around 75% of them detected only once. The top ten constitute about 9% of the sample.

The clonotype originates from a human donor with non-small cell lung cancer who had a complete response to radiotherapy plus ipilimumab. This specimen was peripheral blood, taken from a patient treated with radiotherapy plus ipilimumab. Recombination connected TRBV7-9 to TRBJ2-7, with an unclear D gene assignment. The encoded CDR3 is CASSSRSSYEQYF. The nucleotide sequence reads as follows: TGTGCCAGCAGCTCGAGGAGCTCCTACGAGCAGTACTTC.